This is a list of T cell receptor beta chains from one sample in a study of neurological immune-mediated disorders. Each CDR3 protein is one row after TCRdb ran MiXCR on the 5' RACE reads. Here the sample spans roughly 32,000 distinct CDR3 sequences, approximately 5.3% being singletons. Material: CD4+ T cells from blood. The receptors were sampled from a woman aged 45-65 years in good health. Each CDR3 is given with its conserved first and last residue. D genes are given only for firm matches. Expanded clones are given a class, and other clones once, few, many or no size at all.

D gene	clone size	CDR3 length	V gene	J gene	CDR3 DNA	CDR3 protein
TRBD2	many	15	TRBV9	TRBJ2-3	TGTGCCAGCAGCGTAACTAGCGGGAGCCCAGATACGCAGTATTTT	CASSVTSGSPDTQYF
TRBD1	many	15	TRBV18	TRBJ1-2	TGTGCCAGCTCACCGGGACAGGGAGAGCGGGATGGCTACACCTTC	CASSPGQGERDGYTF
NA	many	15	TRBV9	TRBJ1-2	TGTGCCAGCAGCCCCTCGGCGGACATCCCCTATGGCTACACCTTC	CASSPSADIPYGYTF
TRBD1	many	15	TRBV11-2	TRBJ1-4	TGTGCCAGCAGCATTCAGGGGGCTGGAGGTGAAAAACTGTTTTTT	CASSIQGAGGEKLFF
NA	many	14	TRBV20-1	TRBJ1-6	TGCAGTGCTAGCACACGCAGTAGGGGGTCACCCCTCCACTTT	CSASTRSRGSPLHF
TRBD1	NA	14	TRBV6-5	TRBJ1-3	TGTGCCAGCAGTTTCGGGACAGGGGAAGGCACCATATATTTT	CASSFGTGEGTIYF
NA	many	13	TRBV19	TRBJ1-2	TGTGCCAGTAGCCCCAGTCTTAACTATGGCTACACCTTC	CASSPSLNYGYTF
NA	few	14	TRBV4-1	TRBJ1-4	TGCGCCAGCAGCCATGCCCAGGGTCGGGAAAAACTGTTTTTT	CASSHAQGREKLFF
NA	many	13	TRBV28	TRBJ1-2	TGTGCCAGCACCGATCAGGATACCTATGGCTACACCTTC	CASTDQDTYGYTF
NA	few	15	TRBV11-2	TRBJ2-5	TGTGCCAGCAGCTTATTAGGGGCGGAAGGAGAGACCCAGTACTTC	CASSLLGAEGETQYF
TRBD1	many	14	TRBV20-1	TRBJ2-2	TGCAGTGCTAGACAGGGGGCGAACACCGGGGAGCTGTTTTTT	CSARQGANTGELFF
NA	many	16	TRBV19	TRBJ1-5	TGTGCCAGTAGTACCTGGGACGGTACTAGCAATCAGCCCCAGCATTTT	CASSTWDGTSNQPQHF
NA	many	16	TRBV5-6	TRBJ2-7	TGTGCCAGCAGCGTGTCAGGGGCACAGGGTCTCTACGAGCAGTACTTC	CASSVSGAQGLYEQYF
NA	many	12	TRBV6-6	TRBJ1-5	TGTGCCAGCAGTCCCCGCCCCGAGTCCCAGCATTTT	CASSPRPESQHF
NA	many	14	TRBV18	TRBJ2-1	TGTGCCAGCTCTTCCTTGACAACTTACAATGAGCAGTTCTTC	CASSSLTTYNEQFF
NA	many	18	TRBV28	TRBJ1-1	TGTGCCAGCAGTTTATGGTCGCGGGGGGAAACTCGGAACACTGAAGCTTTCTTT	CASSLWSRGETRNTEAFF
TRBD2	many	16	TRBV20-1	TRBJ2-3	TGCAGTGCTAGAGCGACTAGCGGGAGAGGGCGAGATACGCAGTATTTT	CSARATSGRGRDTQYF
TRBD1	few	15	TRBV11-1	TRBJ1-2	TGTGCCAGCAGCTTGACGGACAGGGACCCCTATGGCTACACCTTC	CASSLTDRDPYGYTF
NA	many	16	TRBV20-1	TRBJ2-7	TGCAGTGCTAGAGATCGGCCACAGGGAATCGGATACGAGCAGTACTTC	CSARDRPQGIGYEQYF
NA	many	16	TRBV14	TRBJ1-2	TGTGCCAGCAGCCAAGTGGGGAAACCGAATCGGGATGGCTACACCTTC	CASSQVGKPNRDGYTF
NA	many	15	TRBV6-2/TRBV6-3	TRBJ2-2	TGTGCCAGCTATAGTAACAGGATGAACACCGGGGAGCTGTTTTTT	CASYSNRMNTGELFF
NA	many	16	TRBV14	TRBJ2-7	TGTGCCAGCAGCCATAGGTCCGGGATGAGCTCCTACGAGCAGTACTTC	CASSHRSGMSSYEQYF
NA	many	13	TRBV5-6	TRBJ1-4	TGTGCCAGCAGCTTGGCCGGGAATGAAAAACTGTTTTTT	CASSLAGNEKLFF
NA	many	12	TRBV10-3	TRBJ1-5	TGTGCCATCAGGGACGGTAATCAGCCCCAGCATTTT	CAIRDGNQPQHF
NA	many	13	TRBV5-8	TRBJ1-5	TGTGCCAGCAGGGGCCCGTATGATCAGCCCCAGCATTTT	CASRGPYDQPQHF
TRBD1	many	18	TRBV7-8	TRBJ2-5	TGTGCCAGCAGCTTCACGCGTCAGACCAGGGGGCGGCAAGAGACCCAGTACTTC	CASSFTRQTRGRQETQYF
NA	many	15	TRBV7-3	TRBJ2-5	TGTGCCAGCAGCTTAGGGGTAACGGTGGGGGAGACCCAGTACTTC	CASSLGVTVGETQYF
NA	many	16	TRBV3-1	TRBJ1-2	TGTGCCAGCAGCCCCTTACTGGTCACAACTAACTATGGCTACACCTTC	CASSPLLVTTNYGYTF
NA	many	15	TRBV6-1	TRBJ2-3	TGTGCCAGCAGTGAAGCGAGGGGAACGACAGATACGCAGTATTTT	CASSEARGTTDTQYF
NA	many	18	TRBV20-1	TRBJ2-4	TGCAGTGCTAGTTTAGAATGGGGTGGGGGGGCGTCCAAAAACATTCAGTACTTC	CSASLEWGGGASKNIQYF
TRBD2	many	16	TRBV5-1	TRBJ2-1	TGCGCCAGCAGAAGAAGTAGCGGGAGTTTTAACAATGAGCAGTTCTTC	CASRRSSGSFNNEQFF
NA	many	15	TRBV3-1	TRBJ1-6	TGTGCCAGCAGCCACGACAGTCGATATAATTCACCCCTCCACTTT	CASSHDSRYNSPLHF
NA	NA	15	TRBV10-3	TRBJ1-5	TGTGCCATCAGTGAGTCGGGCCGGAACAATTATCCCCAGCATTTT	CAISESGRNNYPQHF
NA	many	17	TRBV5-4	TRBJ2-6	TGTGCCAGCAGCTCCCGTATGGGGCCCTCTGGGGCCAACGTCCTGACTTTC	CASSSRMGPSGANVLTF
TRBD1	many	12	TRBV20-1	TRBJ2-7	TGCAGTGCTCCGACAGGGTCCTACGAGCAGTACTTC	CSAPTGSYEQYF
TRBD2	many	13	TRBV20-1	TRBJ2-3	TGCAGTGCTAGCGGGAGGGCCACAGATACGCAGTATTTT	CSASGRATDTQYF
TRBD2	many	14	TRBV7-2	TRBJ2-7	TGTGCCAGCAGCTTTAGACTAGCGGGAGCGCGGCAGTACTTC	CASSFRLAGARQYF
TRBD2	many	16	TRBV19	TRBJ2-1	TGTGCCAGTAGTATGTGGGCTAGCGGGAGCGGCAATGAGCAGTTCTTC	CASSMWASGSGNEQFF
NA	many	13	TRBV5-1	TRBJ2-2	TGCGCCAGCAGCCCCGACGGCACCGGGGAGCTGTTTTTT	CASSPDGTGELFF
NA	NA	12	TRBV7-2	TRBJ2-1	TGTGCCGGTCATGCTGCTGGGGGTGAGCAGTTCTTC	CAGHAAGGEQFF
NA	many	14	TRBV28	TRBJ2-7	TGTGCCAGCAGCGGACGCCTCTTCTCCCACGAGCAGTACTTC	CASSGRLFSHEQYF
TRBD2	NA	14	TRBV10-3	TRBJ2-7	TGTGCCATCCGTGAGGGGCGGGAGGTCTACGAGCAGTACTTC	CAIREGREVYEQYF
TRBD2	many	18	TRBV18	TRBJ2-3	TGTGCCAGCTCACCACCCCTAGCGGGGGGGAAACTGACAGATACGCAGTATTTT	CASSPPLAGGKLTDTQYF
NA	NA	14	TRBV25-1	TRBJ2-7	TGTGCCAGCAGTGAATATCCAGGTGGCTACGAGCAGTACTTC	CASSEYPGGYEQYF
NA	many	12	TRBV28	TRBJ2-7	TGTGCCAGCAGGACACAGACATACGAGCAGTACTTC	CASRTQTYEQYF
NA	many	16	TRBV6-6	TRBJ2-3	TGTGCCAGCAGTAAAATTAGAGGGGGGGGCGCAGATACGCAGTATTTT	CASSKIRGGGADTQYF
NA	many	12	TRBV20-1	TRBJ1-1	TGCAGTGCTAGAGACCACCGGACTCCAGCTTTCTTT	CSARDHRTPAFF
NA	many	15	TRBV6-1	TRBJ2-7	TGTGCCAGCAGTGCCGTCAACAACGCGGACTACGAGCAGTACTTC	CASSAVNNADYEQYF
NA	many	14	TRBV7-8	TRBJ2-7	TGTGCCAGCAGCTTAGACAGGCTGGGGTACGAGCAGTACTTC	CASSLDRLGYEQYF
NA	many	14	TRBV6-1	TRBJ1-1	TGTGCCAGCAGTCCTCGACAAGAGGTCGCTGAAGCTTTCTTT	CASSPRQEVAEAFF
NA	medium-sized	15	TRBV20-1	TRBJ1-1	TGCAGTGCTCCCCAATTAAGTTTAGGGGGAACTGAAGCTTTCTTT	CSAPQLSLGGTEAFF